A selection of T cell receptor beta chains follows, all from one sample in a study of identical twins. TCRdb reprocessed the 5' RACE reads with MiXCR, giving one entry per CDR3 protein. The sample holds some 660,000 distinct CDR3 sequences; under 9% are singletons and the top ten take approximately 0.96%. The sample was also reused in another study, on yellow fever vaccine responses in identical twins.

Sequencing input: PBMCs. These receptor sequences come from a woman younger than 35 in good health. The CDR3 runs from the conserved cysteine through the conserved F or W. Fields, in order: D gene, clone size, V gene, J gene, CDR3 DNA, CDR3 protein. A D gene is named only where the DNA matches it firmly. Some rows mark clone size as missing; the rest say once, few, many or name a class of expanded clone.

D gene: TRBD2; clone size: -; V gene: TRBV10-2; J gene: TRBJ2-1; CDR3 DNA: TGCGCCAGCAGTGTTAGCGGGAGGGGTTACAATGAGCAGTTCTTC; CDR3 protein: CASSVSGRGYNEQFF
D gene: TRBD2; clone size: many; V gene: TRBV11-2; J gene: TRBJ2-1; CDR3 DNA: TGTGCCAGCAGCCCCACTGCTAGCGGGAGGCGTAATGAGCAGTTCTTC; CDR3 protein: CASSPTASGRRNEQFF
D gene: -; clone size: -; V gene: TRBV14; J gene: TRBJ2-5; CDR3 DNA: TGTGCCAGCAGCGCTACGGGGCTGACTTATAACCAAGAGACCCAGTACTTC; CDR3 protein: CASSATGLTYNQETQYF
D gene: -; clone size: -; V gene: TRBV6-2/TRBV6-3; J gene: TRBJ2-5; CDR3 DNA: TGTGCCAGCAGCTATGTCACCAGTACCGTCAAAGAGACCCAGTACTTC; CDR3 protein: CASSYVTSTVKETQYF
D gene: -; clone size: many; V gene: TRBV10-3; J gene: TRBJ1-2; CDR3 DNA: TGTGCCATCAGTGAGCTCTCCAGAAACTATGGCTACACCTTC; CDR3 protein: CAISELSRNYGYTF
D gene: -; clone size: -; V gene: TRBV27; J gene: TRBJ2-5; CDR3 DNA: TGTGCCAGCAGTCAATCAGGGGGGGGCGAGACCCAGTACTTC; CDR3 protein: CASSQSGGGETQYF
D gene: -; clone size: few; V gene: TRBV6-1; J gene: TRBJ2-5; CDR3 DNA: TGTGCCAGCAGTGGCGGACGGAAACAAGAGACCCAGTACTTC; CDR3 protein: CASSGGRKQETQYF
D gene: -; clone size: -; V gene: TRBV3-1; J gene: TRBJ1-6; CDR3 DNA: TGTGCCAGCTGCCAGGCTGGGGGGGCCTATTCACCCCTCCACTTT; CDR3 protein: CASCQAGGAYSPLHF
D gene: -; clone size: -; V gene: TRBV27; J gene: TRBJ1-5; CDR3 DNA: TGTGCCAGCAACAGGGTCGGTCAGCCCCAGCATTTT; CDR3 protein: CASNRVGQPQHF
D gene: TRBD2; clone size: -; V gene: TRBV7-8; J gene: TRBJ2-1; CDR3 DNA: TGTGCCAGCAGCTGGGGACTAGCGGGAGGGGGCAATGAGCAGTTCTTC; CDR3 protein: CASSWGLAGGGNEQFF
D gene: -; clone size: -; V gene: TRBV27; J gene: TRBJ2-5; CDR3 DNA: TGTGCCAGCATCGCAAGGGGGGGCCAAGAGACCCAGTACTTC; CDR3 protein: CASIARGGQETQYF
D gene: -; clone size: many; V gene: TRBV29-1; J gene: TRBJ1-4; CDR3 DNA: TGCAGCGTTGCGATCGGGGGAGAAAAACTGTTTTTT; CDR3 protein: CSVAIGGEKLFF
D gene: TRBD2; clone size: many; V gene: TRBV4-3; J gene: TRBJ2-5; CDR3 DNA: TGCGCCAGCAGCCAAGATCCGACTAGCGGCACGCTGGGAGAGACCCAGTACTTC; CDR3 protein: CASSQDPTSGTLGETQYF
D gene: -; clone size: few; V gene: TRBV3-1; J gene: TRBJ1-2; CDR3 DNA: TGTGCCAGCAGCTCGCGGGACTCTCGAAGGGGCGGCTACACCTTC; CDR3 protein: CASSSRDSRRGGYTF
D gene: -; clone size: -; V gene: TRBV7-2; J gene: TRBJ1-5; CDR3 DNA: TGTGCCAGCAGCTCGGGAGGGGGGAACAATCAGCCCCAGCATTTT; CDR3 protein: CASSSGGGNNQPQHF
D gene: TRBD1; clone size: -; V gene: TRBV29-1; J gene: TRBJ2-1; CDR3 DNA: TGCAGCGTGAGGAGACAGGGCTCCTACAATGAGCAGTTCTTC; CDR3 protein: CSVRRQGSYNEQFF
D gene: -; clone size: few; V gene: TRBV12-3/TRBV12-4; J gene: TRBJ2-4; CDR3 DNA: TGTGCCAGCAGTCCCCTTGGCGTTAACATTCAGTACTTC; CDR3 protein: CASSPLGVNIQYF
D gene: TRBD1; clone size: -; V gene: TRBV12-3/TRBV12-4; J gene: TRBJ2-6; CDR3 DNA: TGTGCCTGCAGTTTTAAGGGACAGGGGCTTCGGTCTGGGGCCAACGTCCTGACTTTC; CDR3 protein: CACSFKGQGLRSGANVLTF